The 16 T cell receptor beta chains below were found in one sample sequenced in a study of blood T cells in healthy people across ages. Then a second PCR, running roughly 6 to 11 cycles, was carried out with a sample-barcoded 5' primer and a J-beta primer mix. From the 5' RACE reads, TCRdb called clonotypes with MiXCR, one entry per CDR3 protein. The table shows more than 900,000 distinct CDR3 sequences, with roughly 29% occurring only once. The same sample was also studied in work on T cells of mothers and their children.

The sequencing sample was made of blood. The receptors stem from a woman between 40 and 50 years old in good health.

This clonotype was seen only a few times. The V and J genes are TRBV10-3 and TRBJ2-3, with 11 positions matching TRBD2. V shed 4 bases and J 1 base; nucleotides not matched to a gene: 4. The germline V gene has CDR1 ENHRY and CDR2 SYGVKD. The CDR3 contains 16 residues. In DNA form, the CDR3 reads TGTGCCATCAGTGCTACTAGCGGGGGAGGCACAGATACGCAGTATTTT. Protein product: CAISATSGGGTDTQYF.

The rearrangement joins TRBV7-9 to TRBJ2-1; 8 nucleotides agree with TRBD2. CDR1 and CDR2 from the germline V gene are SEHNR and FQNEAQ (reference sequence). The CDR3 is 15 residues long. The junction had 5 bases not matched to a gene; V was cut back by 6 bases and J by 1 base. Here the CDR3 DNA reads TGTGCCAGCAGTCGGGGGGGCACTTCCTACAATGAGCAGTTCTTC. Protein sequence: CASSRGGTSYNEQFF.

The V gene is TRBV12-3 or TRBV12-4, the J gene TRBJ2-3, with TRBD2 identical over 9 bases. CDR3 length: 16 residues. V shed 0 bases, J shed 6 bases, and the junction held 7 bases outside the gene matches. The CDR3 sequence is CASSLAWVAGEDTQYF. As DNA, the CDR3 is TGTGCCAGCAGTTTAGCGTGGGTAGCGGGGGAGGATACGCAGTATTTT.

This clonotype turned up a few times. V gene TRBV29-1 combines with J gene TRBJ2-3; a weak D match, TRBD1 (6 bases). Germline CDR1 is SQVTM and CDR2 is ANQGSEA. V lost 0 bases and J 2 bases, leaving 12 bases between the germline ends. The CDR3 is 15 residues long. In DNA form, the CDR3 reads TGCAGCGTTGAAGAGGGGGCGCTGGTCACAGATACGCAGTATTTT. Translated, it gives CSVEEGALVTDTQYF.

As for this clonotype: A much larger clone is a single base away; this may be a read error. J is TRBJ2-5 and V is TRBV7-3, with TRBD1 identical over 7 bases. Trimming took 2 bases from V and 11 from J; bases not matched to a gene: 11. The CDR3 is 14 amino acids. Germline CDR1 SGHTA, CDR2 FQGTGA. In DNA, the CDR3 is TGTGCCAGCAGCTTAGAGGGGGCGGGTGGTGAGCAGTACTTC. Amino acids: CASSLEGAGGEQYF.

This clonotype was detected only a few times. V and J are TRBV5-1 and TRBJ1-1, with TRBD1 as a possible D gene (5 bases). Per germline, CDR1 SGHRS and CDR2 YFSETQ. This CDR3 spans 16 amino acids. Trimming cost V 3 bases and J 1 base, with 16 bases left between them. CDR3 loop: CASSYSYRTQNTEAFF. The CDR3 nucleotides are TGCGCCAGCAGCTACAGCTACAGGACCCAGAACACTGAAGCTTTCTTT.

V usage is TRBV4-3 and J usage is TRBJ1-1; TRBD1 agrees at 8 bases. V was pared by 1 base and J by 7 bases, with 8 bases of the junction left unmatched. CDR3 length: 15 amino acids. Germline V gene data show CDR1 as LGHNA and CDR2 as YSLEER. CDR3 sequence: CASSQVVGTGVEAFF. CDR3 nucleotide sequence: TGCGCCAGCAGCCAAGTTGTCGGGACAGGCGTTGAAGCTTTCTTT.

This clonotype occurred once. The chain employs TRBV28 and TRBJ2-5, with D hard to call. Germline-derived CDR1 and CDR2 are MDHEN and SYDVKM. V was clipped by 7 bases and J by 2 bases, with 11 bases between them. The CDR3 is 13 amino acids. CDR3: CASTRPEQETQYF. The DNA of the CDR3 is TGTGCCAGCACCCGACCGGAACAAGAGACCCAGTACTTC.

This clonotype appeared once. The chain couples TRBV7-2 to TRBJ1-1; D gene unclear. V lost 5 bases to trimming and J lost 0 bases, with 16 bases between them. Germline-derived CDR1 and CDR2 are SGHTA and FQGNSA. This CDR3 has 16 residues. CDR3 sequence: CASSTSQAGMNTEAFF. CDR3 sequence (DNA): TGTGCCAGCAGCACTAGTCAGGCAGGTATGAACACTGAAGCTTTCTTT.

This clonotype was seen at least ten times. CDR3 coding DNA: TGTGCCAGCTCACCGTCGGATTTCCAAGAGACCCAGTACTTC. Its protein is CASSPSDFQETQYF. The gene calls are TRBV18 and TRBJ2-5, with unresolved D. This CDR3 spans 14 amino acids. Trimming removed 3 bases from V and 1 base from J, with 9 bases in between. The V gene's germline CDR1 is KGHSH and CDR2 LQKENI.

The rearrangement links TRBV7-3 to TRBJ2-3, with a weak D call TRBD1 (5 bases). Per germline, CDR1 SGHTA and CDR2 FQGTGA. CDR3 length equals 15 residues. Deletions cut 1 base from V and 0 bases from J, with 8 bases between. CDR3 DNA sequence: TGTGCCAGCAGCTTAATGCGACAGAGCACAGATACGCAGTATTTT. It encodes CASSLMRQSTDTQYF.

The chain has TRBV27 and TRBJ1-6, with a weak D call TRBD1 (6 bases). The ends were cut back, 7 bases at V and 10 bases at J, with 17 bases in the middle. The CDR3 is 14 residues long. CDR1 and CDR2 from the germline V gene are MNHEY and SMNVEV (reference sequence). The CDR3 DNA reads TGTGCCAGCACCCCAGACAGGCGGGGGTCACCCCTCCACTTT. It translates to CASTPDRRGSPLHF.

This rearrangement joins TRBV28 to TRBJ1-1; possible D gene TRBD1, 5 bases. V was cut by 7 bases and J by 4 bases, with 16 bases left in between. Germline assignment: CDR1 MDHEN and CDR2 SYDVKM. This CDR3 region has 14 residues. The CDR3 protein is CASKNHGGITEAFF. The CDR3 DNA sequence: TGTGCCAGCAAAAACCATGGGGGGATCACTGAAGCTTTCTTT. The whole variable domain, filled in from reference TRBV28 and TRBJ1-1, reads DVKVTQSSRYLVKRTGEKVFLECVQDMDHENMFWYRQDPGLGLRLIYFSYDVKMKEKGDIPEGYSVSREKKERFSLILESASTNQTSMYLCASKNHGGITEAFFGQGTRLTVV.

In this sample, this clonotype turned up a few times. The chain employs TRBV14 and TRBJ1-2; D remains ambiguous. The CDR3 runs 14 residues. The V end was cut by 2 bases, the J end by 5 bases, with 12 bases between. In germline, CDR1 is SGHDN, CDR2 FVKESK. This chain's CDR3 is CASSQTTLAYGYTF. The CDR3 DNA is TGTGCCAGCAGCCAAACGACTTTGGCTTATGGCTACACCTTC.

A remark on this clonotype: A read error is likely, as this CDR3 ends without the conserved phenylalanine or tryptophan. This sequence joins TRBV20-1 and TRBJ2-7, with D perhaps matching TRBD1 or TRBD2 (5 bases each). Germline loops: CDR1 DFQATT, CDR2 SNEGSKA (reference sequence). This CDR3 comprises 11 residues. Trimming took 7 bases from V and 4 from J, leaving 11 bases between them. Written as DNA, the CDR3 is TGCAGTGTCCCGGGACGGTACGAGCAGTACTTA. Amino acid sequence: CSVPGRYEQYL.

As regards this clonotype: A much larger clone is a single base away; this may be a read error. The chain uses TRBV9 and TRBJ2-1; no firm D call. The end of the DNA fits TRBJ2-7 better, so the J call may be wrong. The CDR3 extends over 13 amino acids. Per germline, CDR1 SGDLS and CDR2 YYNGEE. CDR3 DNA: TGTGCCAGCAGCGTCCTGGCTTACAATGAGCAGTACTTC. Translating it yields CASSVLAYNEQYF.